Here is one T cell receptor (beta chain) with its context. No antigen is known for it. Deletions cut 1 base from V and 4 bases from J, with 8 bases between. This CDR3 is 14 amino acids long. CDR1 and CDR2 (germline): SSHAT, FNYEAQ (reference sequence). This entry is derived from a study of T cell responses to AZD1222 COVID-19 vaccine. Points from the study as a whole: The study reported that nearly half of spike-specific TCRs target unmutated variant regions.

TCRdb's copy holds only in-frame clones and misses some; the assay was immunoSEQ multiplex PCR. In the table there are roughly 200,000 clones, just under 95% of which are singletons. V and J are TRBV7-7 and TRBJ2-1, with D unclear. The sequenced sample was peripheral blood, obtained 28 days after the second dose of the MenACWY control vaccine. The TCR comes from an adult who received the MenACWY meningococcal vaccine as a control. CDR3 DNA: TGTGCCAGCAGCTTAGGGGGAACTTACAATGAGCAGTTCTTC. Translated, it gives CASSLGGTYNEQFF. The whole variable domain, remainder taken from reference TRBV7-7 and TRBJ2-1, is GAGVSQSPRYKVTKRGQDVTLRCDPISSHATLYWYQQALGQGPEFLTYFNYEAQPDKSGLPSDRFSAERPEGSISTLTIQRTEQRDSAMYRCASSLGGTYNEQFFGPGTRLTVL.